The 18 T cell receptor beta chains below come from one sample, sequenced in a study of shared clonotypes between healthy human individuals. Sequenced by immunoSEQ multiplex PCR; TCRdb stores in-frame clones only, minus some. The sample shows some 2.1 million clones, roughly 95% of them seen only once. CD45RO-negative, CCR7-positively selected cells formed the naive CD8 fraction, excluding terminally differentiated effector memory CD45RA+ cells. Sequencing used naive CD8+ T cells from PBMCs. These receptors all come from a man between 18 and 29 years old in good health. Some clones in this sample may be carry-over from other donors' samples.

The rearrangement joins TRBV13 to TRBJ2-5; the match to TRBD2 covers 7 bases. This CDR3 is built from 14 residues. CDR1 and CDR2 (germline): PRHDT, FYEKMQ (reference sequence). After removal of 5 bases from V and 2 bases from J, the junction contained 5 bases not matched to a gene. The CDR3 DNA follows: TGTGCCAGCAGCGCCGGGACTACACAAGAGACCCAGTACTTC. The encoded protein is CASSAGTTQETQYF.

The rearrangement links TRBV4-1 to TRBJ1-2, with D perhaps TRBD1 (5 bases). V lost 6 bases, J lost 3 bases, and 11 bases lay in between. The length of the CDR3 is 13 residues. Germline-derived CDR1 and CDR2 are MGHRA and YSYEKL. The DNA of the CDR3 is TGCGCCAGCAGGGCTTTAGGGGACTATGGCTACACCTTC. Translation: CASRALGDYGYTF.

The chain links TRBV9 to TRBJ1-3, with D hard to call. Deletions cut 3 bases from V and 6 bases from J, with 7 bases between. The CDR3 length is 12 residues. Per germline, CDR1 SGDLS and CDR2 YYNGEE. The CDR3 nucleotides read TGTGCCAGCAGCGATTACACAAACACCATATATTTT. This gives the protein CASSDYTNTIYF.

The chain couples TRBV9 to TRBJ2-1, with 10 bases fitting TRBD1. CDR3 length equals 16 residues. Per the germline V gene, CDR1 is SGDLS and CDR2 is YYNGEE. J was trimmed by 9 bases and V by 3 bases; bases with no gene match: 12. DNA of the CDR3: TGTGCCAGCAGCGCCCCTCCGGGACAGGGGTCGACTGAGCAGTTCTTC. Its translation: CASSAPPGQGSTEQFF.

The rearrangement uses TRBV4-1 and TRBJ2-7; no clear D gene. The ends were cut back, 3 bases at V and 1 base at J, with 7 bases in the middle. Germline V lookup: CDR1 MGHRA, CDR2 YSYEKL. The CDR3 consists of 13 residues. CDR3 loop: CASSQYGSYEQYF. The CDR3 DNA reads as TGCGCCAGCAGCCAGTACGGGTCCTACGAGCAGTACTTC.

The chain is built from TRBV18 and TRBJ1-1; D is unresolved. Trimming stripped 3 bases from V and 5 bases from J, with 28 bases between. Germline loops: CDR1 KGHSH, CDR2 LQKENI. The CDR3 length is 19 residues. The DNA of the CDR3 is TGTGCCAGCTCACCGGTAAGGCTAGTTGGCGCCGGGCTCGGGACTGAAGCTTTCTTT. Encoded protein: CASSPVRLVGAGLGTEAFF.

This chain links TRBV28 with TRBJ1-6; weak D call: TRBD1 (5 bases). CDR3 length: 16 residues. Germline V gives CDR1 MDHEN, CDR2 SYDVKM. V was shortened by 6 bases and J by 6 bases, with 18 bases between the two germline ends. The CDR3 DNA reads TGTGCCAGCAGCCCGACAGTAAGGTCCATTAATTCACCCCTCCACTTT. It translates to CASSPTVRSINSPLHF.

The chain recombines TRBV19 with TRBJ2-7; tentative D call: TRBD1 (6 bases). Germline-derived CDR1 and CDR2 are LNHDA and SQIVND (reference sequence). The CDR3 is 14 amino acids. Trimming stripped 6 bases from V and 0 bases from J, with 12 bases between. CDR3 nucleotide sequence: TGTGCCAGTAGATTCCAGGGGAGCTCCTACGAGCAGTACTTC. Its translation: CASRFQGSSYEQYF.

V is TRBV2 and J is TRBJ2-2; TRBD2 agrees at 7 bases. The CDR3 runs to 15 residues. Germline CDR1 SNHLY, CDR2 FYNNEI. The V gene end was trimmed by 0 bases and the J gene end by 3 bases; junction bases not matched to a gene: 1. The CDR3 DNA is TGTGCCAGCAGTGAAGCAGCGGGGCACACCGGGGAGCTGTTTTTT. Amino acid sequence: CASSEAAGHTGELFF. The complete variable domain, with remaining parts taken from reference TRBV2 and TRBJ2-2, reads EPEVTQTPSHQVTQMGQEVILRCVPISNHLYFYWYRQILGQKVEFLVSFYNNEISEKSEIFDDQFSVERPDGSNFTLKIRSTKLEDSAMYFCASSEAAGHTGELFFGEGSRLTVL.

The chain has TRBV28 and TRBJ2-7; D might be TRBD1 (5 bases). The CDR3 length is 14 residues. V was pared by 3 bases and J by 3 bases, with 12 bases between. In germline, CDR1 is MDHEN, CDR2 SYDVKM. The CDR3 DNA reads TGTGCCAGCAGTTTGAGGACACCTGACTACGAGCAGTACTTC. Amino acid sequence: CASSLRTPDYEQYF. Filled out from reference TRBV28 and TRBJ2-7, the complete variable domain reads DVKVTQSSRYLVKRTGEKVFLECVQDMDHENMFWYRQDPGLGLRLIYFSYDVKMKEKGDIPEGYSVSREKKERFSLILESASTNQTSMYLCASSLRTPDYEQYFGPGTRLTVT.

CDR3 sequence: CASRSRGGEAFF. CDR3 bases: TGTGCCAGCAGGTCCCGGGGGGGAGAAGCTTTCTTT. The rearrangement links TRBV27 to TRBJ1-1; D is perhaps TRBD1 (5 bases). The CDR3 totals 12 residues. CDR1 is MNHEY, CDR2 SMNVEV, per germline (reference sequence). V dropped 6 bases and J dropped 8 bases, with 13 bases sitting between them.

The CDR3 nucleotides read TGTGCCAGCAGTTTTTCGGCCCACTACGAGCAGTACTTC. Translating it yields CASSFSAHYEQYF. V and J are TRBV27 and TRBJ2-7; D not certain. Deletions cut 3 bases from V and 3 bases from J, with 9 bases between. The CDR3 is 13 amino acids. The V gene's germline CDR1 is MNHEY and CDR2 SMNVEV (reference sequence).

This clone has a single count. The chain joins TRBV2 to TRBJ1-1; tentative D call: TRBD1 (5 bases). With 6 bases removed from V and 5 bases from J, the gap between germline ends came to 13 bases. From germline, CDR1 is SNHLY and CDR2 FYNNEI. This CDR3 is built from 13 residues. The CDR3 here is CASREGPGTEAFF. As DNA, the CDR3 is TGTGCCAGCAGAGAGGGGCCGGGTACTGAAGCTTTCTTT. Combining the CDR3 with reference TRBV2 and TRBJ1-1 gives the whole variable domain EPEVTQTPSHQVTQMGQEVILRCVPISNHLYFYWYRQILGQKVEFLVSFYNNEISEKSEIFDDQFSVERPDGSNFTLKIRSTKLEDSAMYFCASREGPGTEAFFGQGTRLTVV.

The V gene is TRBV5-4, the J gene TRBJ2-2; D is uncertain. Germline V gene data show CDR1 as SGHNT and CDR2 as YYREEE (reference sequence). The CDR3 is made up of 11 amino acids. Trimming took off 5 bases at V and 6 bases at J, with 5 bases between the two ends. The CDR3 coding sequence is TGTGCCAGCAGGGAATCCGGGGAGCTGTTTTTT. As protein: CASRESGELFF.

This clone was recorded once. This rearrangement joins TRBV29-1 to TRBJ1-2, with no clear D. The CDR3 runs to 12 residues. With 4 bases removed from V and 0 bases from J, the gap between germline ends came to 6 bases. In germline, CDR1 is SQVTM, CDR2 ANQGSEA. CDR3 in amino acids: CSVVTANYGYTF. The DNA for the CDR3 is TGCAGCGTTGTTACAGCTAACTATGGCTACACCTTC.

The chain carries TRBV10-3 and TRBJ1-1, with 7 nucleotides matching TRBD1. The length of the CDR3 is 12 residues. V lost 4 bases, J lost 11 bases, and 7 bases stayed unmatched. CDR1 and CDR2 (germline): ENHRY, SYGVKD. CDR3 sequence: CAISGQGDGAFF. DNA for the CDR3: TGTGCCATCAGTGGTCAGGGGGATGGGGCTTTCTTT.

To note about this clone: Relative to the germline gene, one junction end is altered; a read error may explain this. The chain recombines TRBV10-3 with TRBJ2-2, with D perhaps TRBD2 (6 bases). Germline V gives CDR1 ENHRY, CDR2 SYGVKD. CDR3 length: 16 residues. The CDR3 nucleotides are TGTGCCACTTGGGGATTTAGCGGTCAAGGGACCGGGAAGCTGTTTTTT. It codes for CATWGFSGQGTGKLFF.

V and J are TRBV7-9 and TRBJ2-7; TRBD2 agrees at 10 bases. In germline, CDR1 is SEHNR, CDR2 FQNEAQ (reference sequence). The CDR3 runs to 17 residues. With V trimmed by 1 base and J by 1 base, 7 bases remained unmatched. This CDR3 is CASSLGAPSGGSYEQYF. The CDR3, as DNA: TGTGCCAGCAGCTTAGGTGCTCCTAGCGGGGGATCCTACGAGCAGTACTTC.